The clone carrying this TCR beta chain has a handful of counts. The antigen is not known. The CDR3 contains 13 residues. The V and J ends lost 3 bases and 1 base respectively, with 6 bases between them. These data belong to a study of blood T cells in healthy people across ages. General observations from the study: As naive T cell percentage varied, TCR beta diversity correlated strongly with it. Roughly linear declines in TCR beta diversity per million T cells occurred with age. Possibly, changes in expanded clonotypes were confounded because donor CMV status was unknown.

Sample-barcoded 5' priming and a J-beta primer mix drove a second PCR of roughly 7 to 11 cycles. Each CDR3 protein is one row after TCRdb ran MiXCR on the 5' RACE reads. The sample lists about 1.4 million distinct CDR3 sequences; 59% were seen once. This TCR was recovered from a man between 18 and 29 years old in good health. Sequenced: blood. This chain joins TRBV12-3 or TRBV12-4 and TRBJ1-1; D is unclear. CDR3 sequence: CASSFQTNTEAFF. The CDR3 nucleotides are TGTGCCAGCAGTTTTCAGACGAACACTGAAGCTTTCTTT.